This TCR beta chain was documented in a study of blood T cell repertoires in COVID-19. Generated by immunoSEQ multiplex PCR, the TCRdb table keeps only in-frame clones and is missing some. The data contain about 400,000 clones, 80% to 90% of them singletons. The sample consisted of peripheral blood. The sequence came from a man aged 35-49 years with acute or convalescent COVID-19.

The CDR3 DNA reads TGTGCCAGCACAGGGAACTCAGAGACCCAGTACTTC. This encodes CASTGNSETQYF. This rearrangement joins TRBV9 to TRBJ2-5; D perhaps matches TRBD1 (5 bases). CDR3 length: 12 amino acids. Trimming removed 6 bases from V and 4 bases from J, with 10 bases in between. Per germline, CDR1 SGDLS and CDR2 YYNGEE.